This TCR beta chain was captured in a study of T cells after yellow fever vaccination. TCRdb re-derived calls from the 5' RACE reads in MiXCR, one entry per CDR3 protein. The table has 500,000 to 650,000 distinct CDR3 sequences, about 14% seen once. This CDR3 is 13 amino acids long. V dropped 7 bases and J dropped 9 bases, with 16 bases sitting between them. Germline CDR1 reads MNHEY; CDR2 reads SVGEGT. The chain employs TRBV6-2 or TRBV6-3 and TRBJ2-4; tentatively, D is TRBD2 (7 bases). The sample was PBMCs, taken on the day of the yellow fever booster vaccination. The sequence came from a man aged 25 to 45 who received the YFV17D yellow fever vaccine. The CDR3 DNA sequence: TGTGCCAGCACCTTGGCGGGGGCGGCCATTCAGTACTTC. This encodes CASTLAGAAIQYF.